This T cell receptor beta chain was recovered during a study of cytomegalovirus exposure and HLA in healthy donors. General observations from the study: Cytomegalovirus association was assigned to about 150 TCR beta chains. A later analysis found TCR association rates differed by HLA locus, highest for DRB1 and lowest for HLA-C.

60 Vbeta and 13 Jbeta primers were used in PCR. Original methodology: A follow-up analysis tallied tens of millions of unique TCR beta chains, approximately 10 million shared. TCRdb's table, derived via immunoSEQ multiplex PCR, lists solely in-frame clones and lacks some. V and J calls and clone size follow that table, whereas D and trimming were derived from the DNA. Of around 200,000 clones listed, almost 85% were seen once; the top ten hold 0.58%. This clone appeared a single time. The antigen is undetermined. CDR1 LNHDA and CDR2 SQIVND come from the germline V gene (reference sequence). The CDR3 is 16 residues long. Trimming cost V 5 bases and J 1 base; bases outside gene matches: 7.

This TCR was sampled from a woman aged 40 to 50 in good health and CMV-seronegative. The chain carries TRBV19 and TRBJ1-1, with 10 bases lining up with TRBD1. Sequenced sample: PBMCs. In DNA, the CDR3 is TGTGCCAGTAGTTTAAGGGACAGGGGTGGGAACACTGAAGCTTTCTTT. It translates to CASSLRDRGGNTEAFF. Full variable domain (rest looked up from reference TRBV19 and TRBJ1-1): DGGITQSPKYLFRKEGQNVTLSCEQNLNHDAMYWYRQDPGQGLRLIYYSQIVNDFQKGDIAEGYSVSREKKESFPLTVTSAQKNPTAFYLCASSLRDRGGNTEAFFGQGTRLTVV.